The 20 T cell receptor beta chains below come from one sample, sequenced in a study of blood T cell repertoires in COVID-19 (dated by TCRdb to the early 2020s). Libraries were prepared through the immunoSEQ multiplex PCR assay. The table comes from immuneACCESS by way of TCRdb, which keeps in-frame sequences with V and J called. Part of the clones is missing from these tables; in studies checked, under half for an unresolved V gene and the rest for unknown reasons. The sample contains a few hundred thousand clones, under 90% of them found a single time. The top ten constitute 1.5% to 2% of the sample. The sample comprised peripheral blood. Every receptor here comes from a woman in her 30s with COVID-19, enrolled during active disease.

This rearrangement joins TRBV3-1 (or the pseudogene TRBV3-2) to TRBJ2-1, with D possibly TRBD2 on 5 matching bases. The CDR3 consists of 16 residues. Per the germline V gene, CDR1 is LGHDT and CDR2 is YNNKEL (reference sequence). Trimming took off 3 bases at V and 9 bases at J, with 21 bases between the two ends. The CDR3 DNA is TGTGCCAGCAGCCATGCGACGGCGGGTCACTTGGGTGAGCAGTTCTTC. Protein: CASSHATAGHLGEQFF.

The rearrangement links TRBV11-3 to TRBJ2-7; D ambiguous. V lost 3 bases and J 5 bases, leaving 8 bases between the germline ends. Germline assignment: CDR1 SGHNT and CDR2 YENEEA. The CDR3 runs 12 residues. CDR3 in amino acids: CASSFPRNEQYF. The CDR3 DNA reads as TGTGCCAGCAGCTTCCCTAGAAACGAGCAGTACTTC.

The chain combines TRBV19 with TRBJ1-3; weak D call: TRBD1 (6 bases). Germline V gives CDR1 LNHDA, CDR2 SQIVND (reference sequence). The V end lost 2 bases, the J end lost 4 bases, and 12 bases lay between the germline ends. CDR3 length equals 15 residues. CDR3 coding DNA: TGTGCCAGTAGTATATGGGAGAGGGGGGGAAACACCATATATTTT. Encoded protein: CASSIWERGGNTIYF.

The gene calls are TRBV2 and TRBJ1-2; D is uncertain. Germline assignment: CDR1 SNHLY and CDR2 FYNNEI. The V end lost 6 bases, the J end lost 12 bases, and 14 bases lay between the germline ends. This CDR3 has 11 residues. The CDR3, as DNA: TGTGCCAGCAGACCCGGGTCTTCGAACACCTTC. Translation gives CASRPGSSNTF.

In this sample, this clone turned up once. The V call is TRBV9, the J call TRBJ2-2, with 12 nucleotides matching TRBD2. Losses at the gene ends were 3 bases for V and 5 bases for J; bases not matched to a gene: 8. Germline V gene sequence: CDR1 SGDLS, CDR2 YYNGEE. The CDR3 covers 17 residues. The CDR3 loop reads CASSGGLAGLGTGELFF. The CDR3 DNA is TGTGCCAGCAGCGGGGGACTAGCGGGCTTGGGGACCGGGGAGCTGTTTTTT.

The J gene is TRBJ1-2, the V gene TRBV5-1; TRBD1 matches at 9 bases. Per the germline V gene, CDR1 is SGHRS and CDR2 is YFSETQ. This CDR3 contains 15 residues. V gave up 2 bases and J gave up 7 bases; unmatched junction bases: 9. CDR3: CASSFTGGDNGGYTF. In DNA form, the CDR3 reads TGCGCCAGCAGCTTTACAGGGGGCGATAACGGTGGCTACACCTTC.

The V and J genes are TRBV11-3 and TRBJ1-1; D unclear. Germline CDR1 is SGHNT and CDR2 is YENEEA. The CDR3 length is 16 residues. Trimming pared 4 bases from V and 7 bases from J, leaving 22 bases between. The DNA of the CDR3 is TGTGCCAGCAGCTCCGACCTACTAGGGTATAAGGGTGAAGCTTTCTTT. Encoded protein: CASSSDLLGYKGEAFF.

On this clone itself: This sample includes further DNA sequences coding for the same CDR3. V gene TRBV2 combines with J gene TRBJ2-1; no firm D call. The CDR3 loop spans 14 amino acids. The V end lost 6 bases, the J end lost 0 bases, and 9 bases lay between the germline ends. Germline CDR1 SNHLY, CDR2 FYNNEI. The CDR3 sequence is CASRHPSSYNEQFF. The CDR3 DNA is TGTGCCAGCAGACACCCCAGCTCCTACAATGAGCAGTTCTTC.

The chain uses TRBV5-1 and TRBJ1-6; D uncertain. This CDR3 has 15 amino acids. Germline lookup yields CDR1 SGHRS and CDR2 YFSETQ. Between the trimmed V and J ends, which lost 0 bases and 10 bases, there was a span of 14 bases. CDR3 nucleotides: TGCGCCAGCAGCTTGGAAGGCCCAGCGCTATCACCCCTCCACTTT. It yields the protein CASSLEGPALSPLHF. The full variable domain, with the rest looked up from reference TRBV5-1 and TRBJ1-6, is KAGVTQTPRYLIKTRGQQVTLSCSPISGHRSVSWYQQTPGQGLQFLFEYFSETQRNKGNFPGRFSGRQFSNSRSEMNVSTLELGDSALYLCASSLEGPALSPLHFGNGTRLTVT.

The CDR3, as DNA: TGTGCCAGCAGCCGCCAAGGGGGTAGAGGGGAAGCTTTCTTT. Encoded protein: CASSRQGGRGEAFF. J is TRBJ1-1 and V is TRBV3-1 (or the pseudogene TRBV3-2); D possibly corresponds to TRBD1 (6 bases). Germline V lookup: CDR1 LGHDT, CDR2 YNNKEL (reference sequence). This CDR3 comprises 14 residues. Trimming left V 4 bases short and J 8 bases short, with 17 bases between.

The genes are TRBV7-3 and TRBJ1-1; 8 nucleotides agree with TRBD1. The CDR3 spans 15 residues. Looked up from germline, CDR1 is SGHTA and CDR2 is FQGTGA. After removal of 5 bases from V and 8 bases from J, the junction contained 13 bases not matched to a gene. CDR3 DNA: TGTGCCAGCAGCCAGGGGGCCGGACCCCAAGGGGAAGCTTTCTTT. Translation gives CASSQGAGPQGEAFF.

The chain joins TRBV7-2 to TRBJ1-2; D remains ambiguous. The CDR3 has 13 residues. Germline CDR1 is SGHTA and CDR2 is FQGNSA. Trimming took off 2 bases at V and 4 bases at J, with 8 bases between the two ends. The CDR3 sequence: CASSLSESYGYTF. The DNA of the CDR3 is TGTGCCAGCAGCTTATCGGAGAGCTATGGCTACACCTTC.

The chain recombines TRBV2 with TRBJ1-2, with 10 bases fitting TRBD1. The CDR3 has 14 residues. V dropped 7 bases and J dropped 5; count of bases not matched to a gene: 7. The V gene's germline CDR1 is SNHLY and CDR2 FYNNEI. DNA of the CDR3: TGTGCCAGCACCTCCGGGACAGGGGATTATGGCTACACCTTC. This sequence encodes CASTSGTGDYGYTF.

The chain recombines TRBV4-1 with TRBJ2-3; no definite D call. V lost 1 base to trimming and J lost 6 bases, with 8 bases between them. The CDR3 spans 13 residues. Germline V CDR1 and CDR2: MGHRA, YSYEKL. The DNA of the CDR3 is TGCGCCAGCAGCCAAGCTCGAGTCGATACGCAGTATTTT. Its translation: CASSQARVDTQYF.

This chain uses TRBV27 with TRBJ2-7; tentatively, D is TRBD2 (6 bases). Per germline, CDR1 MNHEY and CDR2 SMNVEV (reference sequence). This CDR3 is built from 15 residues. V dropped 3 bases and J dropped 8 bases, with 20 bases sitting between them. The CDR3 nucleotides read TGTGCCAGCAGTTTTTCCCTCGGGGGTCTTGGGAAGCAGTACTTC. Amino acid sequence: CASSFSLGGLGKQYF.

The chain carries TRBV19 and TRBJ1-6; no definite D call. Trimming removed 8 bases at V and 0 bases at J, with 5 bases between. The CDR3 covers 13 residues. CDR1 and CDR2 (germline): LNHDA, SQIVND (reference sequence). The CDR3 protein is CASSSSYNSPLHF. The CDR3 coding sequence is TGTGCCAGTTCGAGCTCCTATAATTCACCCCTCCACTTT.

This chain joins TRBV3-1 (or the pseudogene TRBV3-2) and TRBJ1-6; the match to TRBD1 covers 7 bases. CDR1 and CDR2 (germline): LGHDT, YNNKEL (reference sequence). After removal of 4 bases from V and 7 bases from J, the junction contained 13 bases not matched to a gene. This CDR3 contains 17 residues. CDR3 DNA: TGTGCCAGCAGCCGGAGGGACAGACAATGTTACAATTCACCCCTCCACTTT. Its protein product is CASSRRDRQCYNSPLHF.

The rearrangement links TRBV6-1 to TRBJ1-2; D not resolved. V was cut by 2 bases and J by 7 bases, with 17 bases left in between. This CDR3 is 15 amino acids long. Looked up from germline, CDR1 is MNHNS and CDR2 is SASEGT. The CDR3 protein is CASSESIVSGFGYTF. CDR3 nucleotides: TGTGCCAGCAGTGAAAGTATAGTCTCGGGGTTTGGCTACACCTTC.

The chain combines TRBV7-9 with TRBJ2-1; 7 bases are a match to TRBD2. Per germline, CDR1 SEHNR and CDR2 FQNEAQ (reference sequence). The CDR3 has 15 amino acids. J was trimmed by 9 bases and V by 1 base; bases with no gene match: 9. CDR3 sequence reads: CASSLERLAMGEQFF. CDR3 sequence (DNA): TGTGCCAGCAGCTTAGAGCGACTAGCAATGGGTGAGCAGTTCTTC.

This clone occurred once. The V gene is TRBV5-1, the J gene TRBJ2-3; 8 bases map to TRBD1. CDR1 is SGHRS and CDR2 is YFSETQ in the germline V gene. With V trimmed by 4 bases and J by 4 bases, 8 bases remained unmatched. The CDR3 has 15 residues. The CDR3 nucleotides read TGCGCCAGCAGCCCAACAGGGGGAGAGGCAGATACGCAGTATTTT. Protein sequence: CASSPTGGEADTQYF.